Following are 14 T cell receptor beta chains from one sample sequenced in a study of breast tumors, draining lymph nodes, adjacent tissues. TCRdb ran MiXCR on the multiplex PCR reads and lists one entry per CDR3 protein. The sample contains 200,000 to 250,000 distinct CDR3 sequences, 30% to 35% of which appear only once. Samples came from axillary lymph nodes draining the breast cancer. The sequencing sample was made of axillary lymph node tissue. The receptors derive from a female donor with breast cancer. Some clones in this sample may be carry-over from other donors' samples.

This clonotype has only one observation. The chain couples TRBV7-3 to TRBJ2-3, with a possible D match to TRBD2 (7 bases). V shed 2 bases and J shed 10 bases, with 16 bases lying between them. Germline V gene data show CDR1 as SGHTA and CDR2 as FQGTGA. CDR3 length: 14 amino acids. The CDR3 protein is CASSLGGAYNAQYF. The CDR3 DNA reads TGTGCCAGCAGCTTAGGGGGGGCATATAATGCGCAGTATTTT.

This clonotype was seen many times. CDR3 nucleotides: TGCGCCAGCAGCTTCGGGGGTAACTCCTACGAGCAGTACTTC. It codes for CASSFGGNSYEQYF. The chain couples TRBV5-1 to TRBJ2-7; D perhaps matches TRBD2 (6 bases). Germline V gene lookup returns CDR1 SGHRS and CDR2 YFSETQ. CDR3 length equals 14 residues. The V end was cut by 2 bases, the J end by 0 bases, with 9 bases between.

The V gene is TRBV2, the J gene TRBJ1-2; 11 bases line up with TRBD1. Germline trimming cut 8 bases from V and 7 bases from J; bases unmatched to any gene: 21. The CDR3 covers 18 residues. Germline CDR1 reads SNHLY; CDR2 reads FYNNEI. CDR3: CASSPIGDRGARGAGYTF. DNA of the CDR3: TGTGCCAGCTCCCCGATTGGGGACAGGGGGGCGCGAGGAGCTGGCTACACCTTC. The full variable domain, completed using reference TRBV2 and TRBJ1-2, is EPEVTQTPSHQVTQMGQEVILRCVPISNHLYFYWYRQILGQKVEFLVSFYNNEISEKSEIFDDQFSVERPDGSNFTLKIRSTKLEDSAMYFCASSPIGDRGARGAGYTFGSGTRLTVV.

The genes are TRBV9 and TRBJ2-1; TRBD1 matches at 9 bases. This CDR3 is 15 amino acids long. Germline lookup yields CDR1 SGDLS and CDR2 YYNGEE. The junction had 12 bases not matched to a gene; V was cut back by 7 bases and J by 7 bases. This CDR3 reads CASSPGWTGVNEQFF. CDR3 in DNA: TGTGCCAGCTCACCCGGTTGGACAGGGGTAAATGAGCAGTTCTTC.

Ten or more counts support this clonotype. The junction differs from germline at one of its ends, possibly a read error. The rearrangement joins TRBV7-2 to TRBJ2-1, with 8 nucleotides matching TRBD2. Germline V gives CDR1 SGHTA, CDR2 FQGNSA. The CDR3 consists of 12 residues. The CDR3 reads CASSFGLAGTRF. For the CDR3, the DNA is TGTGCCAGCAGCTTCGGACTAGCAGGGACGAGGTTC.

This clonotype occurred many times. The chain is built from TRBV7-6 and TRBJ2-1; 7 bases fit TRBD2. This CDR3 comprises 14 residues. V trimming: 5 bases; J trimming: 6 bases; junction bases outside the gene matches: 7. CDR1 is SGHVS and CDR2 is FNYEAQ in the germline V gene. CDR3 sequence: CASSPGLAVNEQFF. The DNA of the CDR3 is TGTGCCAGCAGCCCGGGGCTAGCGGTCAATGAGCAGTTCTTC.

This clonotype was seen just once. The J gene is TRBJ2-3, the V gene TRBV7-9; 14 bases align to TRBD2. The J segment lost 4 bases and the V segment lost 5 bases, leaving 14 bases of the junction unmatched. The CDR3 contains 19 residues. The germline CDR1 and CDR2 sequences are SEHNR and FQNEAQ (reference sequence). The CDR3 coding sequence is TGTGCCAGCAGCCAGGACAGGGGGACTAGCGGGGGTCAGGCAGATACGCAGTATTTT. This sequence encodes CASSQDRGTSGGQADTQYF.

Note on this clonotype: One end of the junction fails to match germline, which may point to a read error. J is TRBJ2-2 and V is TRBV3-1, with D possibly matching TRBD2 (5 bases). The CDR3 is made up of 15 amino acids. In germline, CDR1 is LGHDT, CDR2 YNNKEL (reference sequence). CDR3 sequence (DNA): TGTGCCAGCAGTTCCCGCCACCGGGTTACCGGGGAGCTGCTTTTT. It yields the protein CASSSRHRVTGELLF.

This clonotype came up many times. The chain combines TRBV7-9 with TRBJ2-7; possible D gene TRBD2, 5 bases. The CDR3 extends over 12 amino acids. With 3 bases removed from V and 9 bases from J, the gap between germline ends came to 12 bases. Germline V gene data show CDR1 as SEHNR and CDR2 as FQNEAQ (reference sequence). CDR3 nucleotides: TGTGCCAGCAGCTTGGAGGAAGGAGGGCAGTACTTC. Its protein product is CASSLEEGGQYF.

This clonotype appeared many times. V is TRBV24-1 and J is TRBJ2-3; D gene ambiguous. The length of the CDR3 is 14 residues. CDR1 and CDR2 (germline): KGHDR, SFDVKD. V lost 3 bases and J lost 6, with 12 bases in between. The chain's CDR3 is CATSDARSSDTQYF. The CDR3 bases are TGTGCCACCAGTGATGCCCGGAGCTCGGATACGCAGTATTTT.

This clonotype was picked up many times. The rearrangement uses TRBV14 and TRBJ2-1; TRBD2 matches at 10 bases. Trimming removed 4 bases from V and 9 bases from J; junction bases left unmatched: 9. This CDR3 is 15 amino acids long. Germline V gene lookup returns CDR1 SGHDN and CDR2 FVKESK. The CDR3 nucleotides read TGTGCCAGCAGCCCACGACTAGCGGGTTTAACTGAGCAGTTCTTC. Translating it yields CASSPRLAGLTEQFF.

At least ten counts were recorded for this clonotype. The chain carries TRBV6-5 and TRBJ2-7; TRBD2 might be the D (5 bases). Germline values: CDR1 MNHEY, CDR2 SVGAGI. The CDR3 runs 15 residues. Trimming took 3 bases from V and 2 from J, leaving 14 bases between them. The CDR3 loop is CASSYGPGTAYEQYF. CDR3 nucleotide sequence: TGTGCCAGCAGTTATGGACCGGGAACCGCCTACGAGCAGTACTTC.

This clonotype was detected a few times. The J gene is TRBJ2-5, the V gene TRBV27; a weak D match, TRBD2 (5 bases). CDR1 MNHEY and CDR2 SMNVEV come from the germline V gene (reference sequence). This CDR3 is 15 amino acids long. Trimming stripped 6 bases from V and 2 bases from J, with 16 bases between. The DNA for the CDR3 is TGTGCCAGCAGCTTAATAGGGAGTTGGCAAGAGACCCAGTACTTC. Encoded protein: CASSLIGSWQETQYF.

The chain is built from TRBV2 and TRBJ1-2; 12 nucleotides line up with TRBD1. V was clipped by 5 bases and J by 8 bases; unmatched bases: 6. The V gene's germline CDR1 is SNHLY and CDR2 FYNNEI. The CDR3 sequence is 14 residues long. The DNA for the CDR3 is TGTGCCAGCAGTCCGGGACAGGGGGCGCGGGGCTACACCTTC. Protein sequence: CASSPGQGARGYTF. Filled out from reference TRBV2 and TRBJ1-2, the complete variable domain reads EPEVTQTPSHQVTQMGQEVILRCVPISNHLYFYWYRQILGQKVEFLVSFYNNEISEKSEIFDDQFSVERPDGSNFTLKIRSTKLEDSAMYFCASSPGQGARGYTFGSGTRLTVV.